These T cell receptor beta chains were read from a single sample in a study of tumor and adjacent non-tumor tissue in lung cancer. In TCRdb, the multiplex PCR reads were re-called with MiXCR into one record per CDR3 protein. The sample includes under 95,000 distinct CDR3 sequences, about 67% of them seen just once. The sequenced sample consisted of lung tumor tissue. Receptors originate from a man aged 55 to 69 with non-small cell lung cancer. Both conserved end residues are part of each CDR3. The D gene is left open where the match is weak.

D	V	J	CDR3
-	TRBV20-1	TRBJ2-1	CSANPRDDGEQFF
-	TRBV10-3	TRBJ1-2	CAISEITGYGYTF
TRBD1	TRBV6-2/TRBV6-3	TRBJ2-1	CATSTGSRQGQFF
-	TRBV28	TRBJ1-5	CASSFGGAGQPQHF
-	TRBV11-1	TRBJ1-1	CASSLSAETEAFF
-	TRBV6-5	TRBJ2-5	CASIQRWECRQETQYF
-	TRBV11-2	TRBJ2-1	CASSSGEASYNEQFF
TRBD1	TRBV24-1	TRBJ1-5	CATSEGQGVANRPQHF
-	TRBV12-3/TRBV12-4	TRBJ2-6	CASSPLGGSSGANVPTF
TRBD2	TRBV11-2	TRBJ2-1	CSSSFSGGIYNERFF
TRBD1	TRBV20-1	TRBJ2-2	CSVPGQGSSTGELFF